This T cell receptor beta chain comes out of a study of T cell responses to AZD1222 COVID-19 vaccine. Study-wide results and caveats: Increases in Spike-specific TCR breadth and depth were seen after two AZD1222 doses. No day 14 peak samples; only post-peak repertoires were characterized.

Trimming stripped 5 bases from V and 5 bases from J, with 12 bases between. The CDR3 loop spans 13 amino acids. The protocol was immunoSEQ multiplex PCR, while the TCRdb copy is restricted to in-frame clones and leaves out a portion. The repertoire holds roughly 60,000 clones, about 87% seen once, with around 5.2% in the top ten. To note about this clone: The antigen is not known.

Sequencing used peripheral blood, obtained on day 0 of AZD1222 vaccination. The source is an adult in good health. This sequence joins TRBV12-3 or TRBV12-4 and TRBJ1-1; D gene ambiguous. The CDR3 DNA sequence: TGTGCCAGCAGTCGGATGGACGGGACTGAAGCTTTCTTT. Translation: CASSRMDGTEAFF.